This record looks at one T cell receptor beta chain sequence and its context. Its specificity is unknown. These data are taken from a study of cytomegalovirus exposure and HLA in healthy donors. Study context: As released early, the data held around 80 million unique TCRs from HLA-typed donors. Findings and caveats of the study: When the data were analyzed later, several of the most significant clusters appeared to be linked to common viral pathogens.

Germline values: CDR1 SGHRS, CDR2 YFSETQ. V dropped 7 bases and J dropped 0 bases, with 19 bases sitting between them. The CDR3 sequence is 16 residues long. Researchers ran the PCR with 60 Vbeta and 13 Jbeta primers. Only in-frame clones appear in the TCRdb table, and some are missing; sequencing was by immunoSEQ multiplex PCR. Here the sample table reports under 200,000 clones. Sequenced input: PBMCs. The clonotype comes from a young man in good health and CMV-seronegative. V is TRBV5-1 and J is TRBJ1-1; D not certain. The CDR3 reads CASSGQFGSLNTEAFF. In nucleotides, the CDR3 is TGCGCCAGCTCTGGCCAATTCGGGTCGCTGAACACTGAAGCTTTCTTT.